This TCR beta chain was obtained from a study of T cell responses to AZD1222 COVID-19 vaccine. Findings of the study overall: Unmutated regions of variants are reportedly targeted by nearly half of spike-specific TCRs. Of the AZD1222 recipients, only 5 or 6 were seropositive at baseline. Clonal diversity may have been underestimated in mostly white British donors.

Sequencing was performed with immunoSEQ multiplex PCR; in TCRdb, only in-frame clones are kept and a portion is missing. There are about 130,000 clones in the sample; over 80% occur only once, and 5% to 6% lies in the top ten. As concerns this clone: The antigen is undetermined.

The junction had 21 bases not matched to a gene; V was cut back by 0 bases and J by 5 bases. This CDR3 has 20 residues. CDR1 is MNHNS, CDR2 SASEGT, per germline. The source is an adult in good health. Sequencing was performed on peripheral blood, taken on day 0 of AZD1222 vaccination. V usage is TRBV6-1 and J usage is TRBJ2-5; TRBD1 matches 7 bases. CDR3 nucleotide sequence: TGTGCCAGCAGTGAAGCATGGACCACCGGGACAGACCCGTCCGGGGAGACCCAGTACTTC. The encoded protein is CASSEAWTTGTDPSGETQYF.